The source of this TCR beta chain is a study of identifying expanded T cells in peripheral blood. Study-level points and caveats: Technical replicates showed approximately 1.2 changed clones; two weeks 15 to 20; four weeks 19. Across healthy donors, higher total template counts meant significantly greater approximately 2-week count variance.

TCRdb's table, derived via immunoSEQ multiplex PCR, lists solely in-frame clones and lacks some. This table holds roughly 100,000 clones, around 89% found once. Collection occurred without any documented infections or immune events in donors. Turning to this clone: Its antigen remains unknown.

Trimming at V came to 4 bases and at J to 0 bases, leaving 8 bases not matched to a gene. The CDR3 loop spans 17 amino acids. The TCR comes from a person aged 18 to 70 in good health. The specimen sequenced was blood. This chain connects TRBV23-1 to TRBJ2-5, with 10 bases lining up with TRBD2. TRBV23-1 carries the ORF label, with uncertain function. The CDR3 reads CASSRIGLADYQETQYF. The DNA for the CDR3 is TGCGCCAGCAGTCGGATAGGACTAGCGGATTACCAAGAGACCCAGTACTTC.